This section outlines one TCR beta chain sequence together with its context. This sample stems from a study of control samples from healthy donors and cancer patients. Trimming stripped 6 bases from V and 7 bases from J, with 16 bases between. The CDR3 contains 14 residues. CDR1 and CDR2 (germline): MNHEY, SVGAGI. The repertoire was sequenced with immunoSEQ multiplex PCR; TCRdb's copy has only in-frame clones and lacks some. This table holds more than 25,000 clones, 91% found once. Sequences were obtained from PBMCs. This rearrangement joins TRBV6-5 to TRBJ1-5; D is perhaps TRBD1 (6 bases). The clonotype originates from a man aged 50 to 60 with lung cancer. The CDR3 DNA follows: TGTGCCAGCAGCAAGACAGGCGGTTGGCAGCCCCAGCATTTT. Translation gives CASSKTGGWQPQHF.